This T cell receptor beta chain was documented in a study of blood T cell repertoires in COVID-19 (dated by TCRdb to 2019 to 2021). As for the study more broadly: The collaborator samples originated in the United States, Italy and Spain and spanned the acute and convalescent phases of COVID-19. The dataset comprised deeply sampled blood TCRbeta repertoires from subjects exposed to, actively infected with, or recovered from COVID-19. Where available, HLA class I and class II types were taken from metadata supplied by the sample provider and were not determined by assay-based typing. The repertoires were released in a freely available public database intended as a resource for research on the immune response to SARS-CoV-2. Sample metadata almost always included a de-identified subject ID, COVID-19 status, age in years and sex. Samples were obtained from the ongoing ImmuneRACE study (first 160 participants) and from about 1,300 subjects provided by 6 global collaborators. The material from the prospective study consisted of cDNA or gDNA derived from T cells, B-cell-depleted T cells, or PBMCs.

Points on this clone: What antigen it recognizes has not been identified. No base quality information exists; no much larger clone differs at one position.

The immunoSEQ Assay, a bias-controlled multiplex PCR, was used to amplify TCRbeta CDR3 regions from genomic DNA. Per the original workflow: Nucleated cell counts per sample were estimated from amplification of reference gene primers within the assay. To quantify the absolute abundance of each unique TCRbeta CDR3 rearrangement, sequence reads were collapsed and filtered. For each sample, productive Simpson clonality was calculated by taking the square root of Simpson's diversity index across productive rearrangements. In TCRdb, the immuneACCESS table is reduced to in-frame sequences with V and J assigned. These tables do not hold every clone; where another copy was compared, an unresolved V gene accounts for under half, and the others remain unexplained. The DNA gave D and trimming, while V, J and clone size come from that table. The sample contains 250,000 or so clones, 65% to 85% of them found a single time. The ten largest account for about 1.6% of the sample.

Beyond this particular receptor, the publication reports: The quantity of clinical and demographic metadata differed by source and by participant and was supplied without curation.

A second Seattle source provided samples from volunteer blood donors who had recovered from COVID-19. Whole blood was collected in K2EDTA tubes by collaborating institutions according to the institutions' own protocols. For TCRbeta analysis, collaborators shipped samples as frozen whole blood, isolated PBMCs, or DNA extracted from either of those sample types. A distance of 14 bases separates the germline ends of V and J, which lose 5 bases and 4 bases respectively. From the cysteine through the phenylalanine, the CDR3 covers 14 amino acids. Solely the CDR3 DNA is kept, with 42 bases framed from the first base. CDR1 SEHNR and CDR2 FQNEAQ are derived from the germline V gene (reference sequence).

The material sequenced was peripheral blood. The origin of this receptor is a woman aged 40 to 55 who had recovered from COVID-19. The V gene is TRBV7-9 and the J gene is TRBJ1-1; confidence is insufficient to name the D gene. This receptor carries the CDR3 CASSPHLQFTEAFF. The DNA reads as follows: TGTGCCAGCAGCCCCCATCTGCAGTTCACTGAAGCTTTCTTT.